Each of the 10 T cell receptor beta chains below was sequenced from the same sample in a study of blood T cell repertoires in COVID-19. Only in-frame clones appear in the TCRdb table, and some are missing; sequencing was by immunoSEQ multiplex PCR. The table lists roughly 77,000 clones, 79% of them singletons. The sequenced sample was peripheral blood. These receptors were collected from a man aged 60 to 69 with active or convalescent COVID-19.

The chain carries TRBV5-1 and TRBJ1-1; D ambiguous. The V end was cut by 0 bases, the J end by 0 bases, with 6 bases between. The CDR3 is made up of 14 amino acids. Per the germline V gene, CDR1 is SGHRS and CDR2 is YFSETQ. The CDR3 here is CASSLANMNTEAFF. The CDR3 DNA sequence: TGCGCCAGCAGCTTGGCCAACATGAACACTGAAGCTTTCTTT.

The J gene is TRBJ1-2, the V gene TRBV28, with 7 bases that match TRBD1. CDR3 length: 20 amino acids. Germline-derived CDR1 and CDR2 are MDHEN and SYDVKM. Trimming at V came to 2 bases and at J to 1 base, leaving 19 bases not matched to a gene. The CDR3 DNA reads TGTGCCAGCAGTTTAAAAGTTTTCCGGGACAGAGATATATATAACTATGGCTACACCTTC. It encodes CASSLKVFRDRDIYNYGYTF.

This clone has a handful of counts. V usage is TRBV9 and J usage is TRBJ2-5; TRBD2 aligns across 8 bases. Germline assignment: CDR1 SGDLS and CDR2 YYNGEE. There are 17 residues in the CDR3. V was pared by 0 bases and J by 5 bases, with 12 bases of the junction left unmatched. Here the CDR3 reads CASSVGRGTSDMETQYF. DNA of the CDR3: TGTGCCAGCAGCGTAGGGAGAGGGACTAGTGATATGGAGACCCAGTACTTC.

The V gene is TRBV5-1, the J gene TRBJ1-4; no clear D. The germline V and J ends were trimmed by 2 bases and 7 bases, with 18 bases remaining between them. CDR1 and CDR2 (germline): SGHRS, YFSETQ. This CDR3 region has 16 residues. CDR3 nucleotides: TGCGCCAGCAGCTTCGGGGAGCTGAGAATAGGTGAAAAACTGTTTTTT. This encodes CASSFGELRIGEKLFF.

This clone has a count of ten or more. This rearrangement joins TRBV5-4 to TRBJ2-5; TRBD1 matches 7 bases. V was clipped by 0 bases and J by 2 bases; unmatched bases: 7. The CDR3 sequence is 16 residues long. CDR1 and CDR2 from the germline V gene are SGHNT and YYREEE (reference sequence). In DNA form, the CDR3 reads TGTGCCAGCAGCTTGGAAAGGGGGCCAGTACAAGAGACCCAGTACTTC. Translation: CASSLERGPVQETQYF.

To note about this clone: A junction end diverges from the germline sequence, so it may reflect a read error. This chain connects TRBV15 to TRBJ1-3, with no clear D. The CDR3 has 13 residues. CDR1 and CDR2 (germline): LNHNV, YYDKDF (reference sequence). CDR3 amino acids: CATSRAPFRGFNF. The CDR3 bases are TGTGCCACCAGCAGAGCCCCTTTTCGGGGTTTCAATTTT.

The rearrangement links TRBV5-4 to TRBJ1-1; a weak D match, TRBD1 (6 bases). Looked up from germline, CDR1 is SGHNT and CDR2 is YYREEE (reference sequence). V lost 2 bases to trimming and J lost 8 bases, with 19 bases between them. This CDR3 spans 15 amino acids. DNA of the CDR3: TGTGCCAGCAGCTTCGGGGGGGCCCAGAAAGACGAAGCTTTCTTT. Translation gives CASSFGGAQKDEAFF.

The chain has TRBV4-1 and TRBJ2-1; TRBD2 matches 9 bases. Germline values: CDR1 MGHRA, CDR2 YSYEKL. The CDR3 contains 16 residues. The V segment lost 0 bases and the J segment 6 bases; nucleotides outside the gene matches: 6. CDR3: CASSQDETSGVNEQFF. Here the CDR3 DNA reads TGCGCCAGCAGCCAAGATGAGACTAGCGGCGTCAATGAGCAGTTCTTC.

In its sample, this clone was seen once. CDR3 bases: TGCGCCAGCAGCCCGCGGACAGGGGAAGTGGAAAAACTGTTTTTT. Residues: CASSPRTGEVEKLFF. J is TRBJ1-4 and V is TRBV5-1; 9 positions match TRBD1. The CDR3 is made up of 15 amino acids. Per germline, CDR1 SGHRS and CDR2 YFSETQ. The V and J ends lost 4 bases and 8 bases, in that order; junction bases with no gene match: 9. The full variable domain, in which reference TRBV5-1 and TRBJ1-4 provide the parts outside the CDR3, is KAGVTQTPRYLIKTRGQQVTLSCSPISGHRSVSWYQQTPGQGLQFLFEYFSETQRNKGNFPGRFSGRQFSNSRSEMNVSTLELGDSALYLCASSPRTGEVEKLFFGSGTQLSVL.

The table lists this clone with a few counts. The V and J genes are TRBV14 and TRBJ2-7; possible D gene TRBD1, 7 bases. Looked up from germline, CDR1 is SGHDN and CDR2 is FVKESK. The V gene lost 4 bases and the J gene lost 0 bases, with 13 bases spanning the gap. The CDR3 extends over 15 amino acids. The CDR3 nucleotides read TGTGCCAGCAGCCGCAACAGGGGAGGCTCCTACGAGCAGTACTTC. Translating gives CASSRNRGGSYEQYF.